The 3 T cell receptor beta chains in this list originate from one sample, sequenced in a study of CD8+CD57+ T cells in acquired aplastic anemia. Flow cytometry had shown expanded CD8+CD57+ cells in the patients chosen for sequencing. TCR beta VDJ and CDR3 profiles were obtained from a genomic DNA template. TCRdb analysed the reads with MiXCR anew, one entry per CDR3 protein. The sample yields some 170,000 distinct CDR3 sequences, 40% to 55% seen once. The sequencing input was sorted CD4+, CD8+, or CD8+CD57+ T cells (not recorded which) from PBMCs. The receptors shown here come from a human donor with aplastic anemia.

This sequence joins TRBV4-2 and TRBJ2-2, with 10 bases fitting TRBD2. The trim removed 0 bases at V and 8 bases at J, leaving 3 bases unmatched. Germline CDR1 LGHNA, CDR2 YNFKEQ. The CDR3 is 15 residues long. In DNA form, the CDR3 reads TGTGCCAGCAGCCAAGATGTGACTAGCGGGGGGGAGCTGTTTTTT. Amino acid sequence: CASSQDVTSGGELFF.

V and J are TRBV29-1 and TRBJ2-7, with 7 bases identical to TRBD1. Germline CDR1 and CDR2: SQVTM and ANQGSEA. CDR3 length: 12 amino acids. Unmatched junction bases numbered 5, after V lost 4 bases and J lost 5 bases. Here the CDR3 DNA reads TGCAGCGTTGGTAGGGGGCGTAACGAGCAGTACTTC. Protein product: CSVGRGRNEQYF.

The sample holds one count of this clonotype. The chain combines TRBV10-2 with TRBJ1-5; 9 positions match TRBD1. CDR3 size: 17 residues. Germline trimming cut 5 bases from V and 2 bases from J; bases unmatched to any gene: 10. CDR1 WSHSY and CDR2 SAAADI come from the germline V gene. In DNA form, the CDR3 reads TGCGCCAGCAGTCCCGGGACAGGGCCGGGGGGCAATCAGCCCCAGCATTTT. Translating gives CASSPGTGPGGNQPQHF.